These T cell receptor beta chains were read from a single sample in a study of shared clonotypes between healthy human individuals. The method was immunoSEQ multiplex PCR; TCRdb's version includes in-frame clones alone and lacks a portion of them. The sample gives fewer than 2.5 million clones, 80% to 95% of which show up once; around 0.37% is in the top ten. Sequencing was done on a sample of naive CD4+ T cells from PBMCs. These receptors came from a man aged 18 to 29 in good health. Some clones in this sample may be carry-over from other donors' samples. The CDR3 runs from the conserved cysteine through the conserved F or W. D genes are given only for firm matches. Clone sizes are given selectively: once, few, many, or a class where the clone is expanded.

CDR3aa: CASSMTVATNEKLFF
CDR3nt: TGCGCCAGCAGTATGACGGTTGCAACTAATGAAAAACTGTTTTTT
j_gene: TRBJ1-4
d_gene: -
v_gene: TRBV5-1
abundance: -

CDR3aa: CASRTTPWGGGGGYTF
CDR3nt: TGTGCCAGCCGCACAACCCCGTGGGGGGGCGGGGGCGGCTACACCTTC
j_gene: TRBJ1-2
d_gene: -
v_gene: TRBV28
abundance: -

CDR3aa: CATSRAGQPLKEGYTF
CDR3nt: TGTGCCACCAGCAGAGCCGGACAGCCTCTGAAAGAGGGCTACACCTTC
j_gene: TRBJ1-2
d_gene: -
v_gene: TRBV15
abundance: -

CDR3aa: CASSSTSGRANTQYF
CDR3nt: TGTGCCAGCAGCTCGACTAGCGGGAGGGCGAATACGCAGTATTTT
j_gene: TRBJ2-3
d_gene: TRBD2
v_gene: TRBV11-2
abundance: once

CDR3aa: CASSLVGEPQHF
CDR3nt: TGTGCCAGCAGCTTAGTTGGAGAGCCCCAGCATTTT
j_gene: TRBJ1-5
d_gene: -
v_gene: TRBV7-6
abundance: -

CDR3aa: CASSLGNSQNEAFF
CDR3nt: TGTGCCAGCAGCTTGGGGAACTCGCAGAATGAAGCTTTCTTT
j_gene: TRBJ1-1
d_gene: -
v_gene: TRBV5-4
abundance: -

CDR3aa: CASSYSGAQGAGELFF
CDR3nt: TGTGCCAGCAGTTATAGCGGAGCACAGGGTGCCGGGGAGCTGTTTTTT
j_gene: TRBJ2-2
d_gene: -
v_gene: TRBV6-6
abundance: few

CDR3aa: CASSLTSTSGMLNEQFF
CDR3nt: TGCGCCAGCAGCTTGACATCGACTAGCGGGATGCTGAATGAGCAGTTCTTC
j_gene: TRBJ2-1
d_gene: TRBD2
v_gene: TRBV5-1
abundance: -

CDR3aa: CASSYSGSSYNEQFF
CDR3nt: TGTGCCAGCAGTTACTCGGGGAGCTCCTACAATGAGCAGTTCTTC
j_gene: TRBJ2-1
d_gene: -
v_gene: TRBV6-6
abundance: -

CDR3aa: CASSLGGTQETQYF
CDR3nt: TGTGCCAGCAGCTTGGGGGGGACCCAAGAGACCCAGTACTTC
j_gene: TRBJ2-5
d_gene: TRBD2
v_gene: TRBV7-9
abundance: -

CDR3aa: CASSSLPGTPSGANVLTF
CDR3nt: TGCGCCAGCAGCTCGTTGCCCGGGACACCATCTGGGGCCAACGTCCTGACTTTC
j_gene: TRBJ2-6
d_gene: -
v_gene: TRBV5-1
abundance: -

CDR3aa: CASSPTGLLAAFF
CDR3nt: TGTGCCAGCAGTCCAACAGGACTCCTGGCAGCTTTCTTT
j_gene: TRBJ1-1
d_gene: -
v_gene: TRBV6-5
abundance: once

CDR3aa: CAGRADSNQPQHF
CDR3nt: TGTGCCGGTCGGGCGGATAGCAATCAGCCCCAGCATTTT
j_gene: TRBJ1-5
d_gene: -
v_gene: TRBV28
abundance: -

CDR3aa: CASSPAGGTDTQYF
CDR3nt: TGTGCCAGCAGCCCGGCGGGAGGCACAGATACGCAGTATTTT
j_gene: TRBJ2-3
d_gene: TRBD2
v_gene: TRBV7-7
abundance: -

CDR3aa: CASSYPRTGVFYEQYF
CDR3nt: TGTGCCAGCAGTTACCCGCGGACAGGGGTCTTCTACGAGCAGTACTTC
j_gene: TRBJ2-7
d_gene: TRBD1
v_gene: TRBV6-5
abundance: -

CDR3aa: CASSLGHRINTEAFF
CDR3nt: TGCGCCAGCAGCTTGGGACACAGAATAAACACTGAAGCTTTCTTT
j_gene: TRBJ1-1
d_gene: -
v_gene: TRBV5-1
abundance: -

CDR3aa: CASSLGLAGVTETQYF
CDR3nt: TGCGCCAGCAGCTTGGGACTAGCGGGAGTCACGGAGACCCAGTACTTC
j_gene: TRBJ2-5
d_gene: TRBD2
v_gene: TRBV5-1
abundance: -

CDR3aa: CASSISGGRNTEAFF
CDR3nt: TGTGCCAGCAGTATTTCTGGAGGGAGGAACACTGAAGCTTTCTTT
j_gene: TRBJ1-1
d_gene: -
v_gene: TRBV2
abundance: few

CDR3aa: CASSLQRNQPQHF
CDR3nt: TGTGCCAGCAGTTTACAACGTAATCAGCCCCAGCATTTT
j_gene: TRBJ1-5
d_gene: -
v_gene: TRBV27
abundance: -

CDR3aa: CASSIGTNQETQYF
CDR3nt: TGCGCCAGCAGCATAGGGACAAACCAAGAGACCCAGTACTTC
j_gene: TRBJ2-5
d_gene: -
v_gene: TRBV5-1
abundance: -

CDR3aa: CASSLGGSTYEQYF
CDR3nt: TGCGCCAGCAGCCTGGGAGGGTCAACCTACGAGCAGTACTTC
j_gene: TRBJ2-7
d_gene: TRBD2
v_gene: TRBV5-1
abundance: -

CDR3aa: CASSPPGPDGYTF
CDR3nt: TGTGCCAGCAGCCCCCCGGGGCCTGATGGCTACACCTTC
j_gene: TRBJ1-2
d_gene: -
v_gene: TRBV5-4
abundance: -

CDR3aa: CASSEWEGRALGGYTF
CDR3nt: TGTGCCAGCAGTGAATGGGAAGGGAGGGCGCTCGGGGGCTACACCTTC
j_gene: TRBJ1-2
d_gene: -
v_gene: TRBV25-1
abundance: -

CDR3aa: CASSEGRSEKLFF
CDR3nt: TGTGCCAGCAGTGAAGGCAGGAGTGAAAAACTGTTTTTT
j_gene: TRBJ1-4
d_gene: -
v_gene: TRBV6-1
abundance: -

CDR3aa: CASSQQGPYGYTF
CDR3nt: TGTGCCAGCTCACAACAGGGACCCTATGGCTACACCTTC
j_gene: TRBJ1-2
d_gene: -
v_gene: TRBV18
abundance: -

CDR3aa: CASSLMGQANGYTF
CDR3nt: TGTGCCAGCAGCTTAATGGGGCAGGCCAATGGCTACACCTTC
j_gene: TRBJ1-2
d_gene: -
v_gene: TRBV5-5
abundance: -

CDR3aa: CASSLAGNHYTEAFF
CDR3nt: TGCGCCAGCAGCTTGGCAGGGAACCACTACACTGAAGCTTTCTTT
j_gene: TRBJ1-1
d_gene: -
v_gene: TRBV5-1
abundance: -

CDR3aa: CASSQTRGRGNEQFF
CDR3nt: TGTGCCAGCAGCCAAACGCGCGGGAGGGGGAATGAGCAGTTCTTC
j_gene: TRBJ2-1
d_gene: TRBD2
v_gene: TRBV4-2
abundance: -

CDR3aa: CASSPGLAEIPSYEQYF
CDR3nt: TGTGCCAGCAGCCCCGGACTAGCGGAGATTCCTTCCTACGAGCAGTACTTC
j_gene: TRBJ2-7
d_gene: TRBD2
v_gene: TRBV7-3
abundance: once

CDR3aa: CASSWGGTGRFRTQHF
CDR3nt: TGTGCCAGCAGTTGGGGGGGGACAGGGCGGTTCAGGACCCAGCATTTT
j_gene: TRBJ1-5
d_gene: TRBD1
v_gene: TRBV28
abundance: -

CDR3aa: CASSIPGLADFFGSTDTQYF
CDR3nt: TGTGCCAGTAGTATTCCGGGGCTAGCGGACTTCTTCGGGAGCACAGATACGCAGTATTTT
j_gene: TRBJ2-3
d_gene: TRBD2
v_gene: TRBV19
abundance: -

CDR3aa: CASSRGQKETQYF
CDR3nt: TGTGCCAGCAGCCGAGGACAGAAAGAGACCCAGTACTTC
j_gene: TRBJ2-5
d_gene: -
v_gene: TRBV27
abundance: -

CDR3aa: CASSSSRAGETGELFF
CDR3nt: TGTGCCAGCAGTTCCTCTCGAGCGGGGGAGACCGGGGAGCTGTTTTTT
j_gene: TRBJ2-2
d_gene: TRBD2
v_gene: TRBV28
abundance: -

CDR3aa: CASSFGGFYGYTF
CDR3nt: TGTGCCAGCAGCTTCGGGGGGTTCTATGGCTACACCTTC
j_gene: TRBJ1-2
d_gene: -
v_gene: TRBV5-4
abundance: -

CDR3aa: CASSGAGQAKNIQYF
CDR3nt: TGTGCCAGCAGTGGGGCGGGGCAAGCCAAAAACATTCAGTACTTC
j_gene: TRBJ2-4
d_gene: -
v_gene: TRBV25-1
abundance: -

CDR3aa: CASSIGPPYEQYF
CDR3nt: TGTGCCAGTAGTATAGGCCCTCCCTACGAGCAGTACTTC
j_gene: TRBJ2-7
d_gene: -
v_gene: TRBV19
abundance: -

CDR3aa: CASSSRQRQAPTF
CDR3nt: TGTGCCAGCAGCTCCCGCCAGAGACAGGCGCCCACCTTC
j_gene: TRBJ1-2
d_gene: -
v_gene: TRBV7-8
abundance: -

CDR3aa: CASSWDRPSIYNEQFF
CDR3nt: TGTGCCAGCAGCTGGGACAGGCCTAGCATCTACAATGAGCAGTTCTTC
j_gene: TRBJ2-1
d_gene: TRBD1
v_gene: TRBV27
abundance: -

CDR3aa: CASSQDRWTSGYTF
CDR3nt: TGCGCCAGCAGCCAAGATCGGTGGACAAGTGGCTACACCTTC
j_gene: TRBJ1-2
d_gene: -
v_gene: TRBV4-3
abundance: -

CDR3aa: CASSLAQVWGYTF
CDR3nt: TGTGCCAGCAGCTTGGCTCAGGTGTGGGGCTACACCTTC
j_gene: TRBJ1-2
d_gene: -
v_gene: TRBV5-4
abundance: few

CDR3aa: CASSRSWASGRQWLFF
CDR3nt: TGTGCCAGCAGCCGCTCTTGGGCTAGCGGGAGGCAGTGGCTGTTTTTT
j_gene: TRBJ2-2
d_gene: TRBD2
v_gene: TRBV2
abundance: -

CDR3aa: CASSSGKETQYF
CDR3nt: TGTGCCAGCAGTTCCGGGAAAGAGACCCAGTACTTC
j_gene: TRBJ2-5
d_gene: -
v_gene: TRBV28
abundance: -

CDR3aa: CASSPRRTSYEQYF
CDR3nt: TGTGCCAGCTCACCACGCCGGACATCCTACGAGCAGTACTTC
j_gene: TRBJ2-7
d_gene: -
v_gene: TRBV18
abundance: few

CDR3aa: CASSLGRVYSGNTIYF
CDR3nt: TGCGCCAGCAGCCTGGGCAGGGTCTACTCTGGAAACACCATATATTTT
j_gene: TRBJ1-3
d_gene: -
v_gene: TRBV4-1
abundance: -